The 3 T cell receptor beta chains reported below all come from one sample, sequenced in a study of CD4 T cell repertoires in COVID-19. The memory T cells were sequenced right after ex vivo isolation, without culture. Profiling relied on immunoSEQ multiplex PCR, and the TCRdb table lists in-frame clones only, not all of them. The sample records about 25,000 clones, over 90% being singletons. Sequenced material: circulating follicular helper CD4+ T cells (cTfh) from blood, taken before the COVID-19 pandemic. The origin of the receptors is a human donor who had COVID-19.

The gene calls are TRBV27 and TRBJ1-5; D is perhaps TRBD1 (6 bases). The ends were cut back, 8 bases at V and 11 bases at J, with 13 bases in the middle. Germline V gives CDR1 MNHEY, CDR2 SMNVEV (reference sequence). This CDR3 is 11 amino acids long. The CDR3 DNA is TGTGCCAGCGGGGGCGTCGGGGCCCAGCATTTT. Translated: CASGGVGAQHF.

This clone has just a few counts. V is TRBV5-1 and J is TRBJ1-4, with D unresolved. The CDR3 runs to 12 residues. V shed 5 bases and J shed 8 bases, with 10 bases lying between them. The germline CDR1 and CDR2 sequences are SGHRS and YFSETQ. DNA for the CDR3: TGCGCCAGCAGACAGTCGAACGAAAAACTGTTTTTT. Encoded protein: CASRQSNEKLFF.

V gene TRBV5-6 combines with J gene TRBJ2-5, with TRBD2 matching over 7 bases. In germline, CDR1 is SGHDT, CDR2 YYEEEE. J was trimmed by 5 bases and V by 2 bases; bases with no gene match: 6. The CDR3 covers 14 residues. In DNA form, the CDR3 reads TGTGCCAGCAGCTTTCGGACTAGTGGGGAGACCCAGTACTTC. It encodes CASSFRTSGETQYF.